A single sample is the source of the 23 T cell receptor beta chains below, sequenced in a study of shared clonotypes between healthy human individuals. Assay used: immunoSEQ multiplex PCR; TCRdb lists only in-frame clones, some missing. The sample records 1.4 million or so clones, approximately 98.5% being singletons. The sequencing input was naive CD4+ T cells sorted from blood. Subset of the sample: CD45RA+ positively selected. These receptor sequences come from a young man in good health.

The CDR3: CASSDYWNTGELFF. The CDR3 coding sequence is TGTGCCAGCAGTGATTATTGGAACACCGGGGAGCTGTTTTTT. The chain joins TRBV25-1 to TRBJ2-2; no clear D gene. CDR3 length: 14 residues. V dropped 3 bases and J dropped 1 base, with 6 bases sitting between them. The germline CDR1 and CDR2 sequences are MGHDK and SYGVNS.

The chain uses TRBV19 and TRBJ1-2; TRBD1 aligns across 8 bases. Per germline, CDR1 LNHDA and CDR2 SQIVND (reference sequence). J gave up 2 bases and V 7 bases, and 9 bases lay outside the gene matches. The CDR3 is 15 residues long. The chain's CDR3 is CASNRVDRENYGYTF. The CDR3 DNA is TGTGCCAGTAATCGGGTGGACAGGGAAAACTATGGCTACACCTTC.

This sequence joins TRBV28 and TRBJ1-2, with TRBD1 identical over 9 bases. V shed 6 bases, J shed 2 bases, and the junction held 10 bases outside the gene matches. Germline V gene data show CDR1 as MDHEN and CDR2 as SYDVKM. The CDR3 extends over 16 amino acids. The CDR3 sequence: CASSPIGTGSNYGYTF. The CDR3 coding sequence is TGTGCCAGCAGCCCAATTGGGACAGGGAGCAACTATGGCTACACCTTC.

The genes are TRBV6-1 and TRBJ1-4; 8 bases line up with TRBD1. With 0 bases clipped from V and 8 bases from J, the junction kept 5 bases outside the gene matches. CDR1 is MNHNS, CDR2 SASEGT, per germline. The CDR3 contains 15 residues. The CDR3 spells CASSEAGTGVEKLFF. The CDR3 DNA reads as TGTGCCAGCAGTGAAGCAGGGACAGGAGTCGAAAAACTGTTTTTT.

The chain has TRBV5-1 and TRBJ2-5; D gene ambiguous. The CDR3 sequence is 16 residues long. V was clipped by 4 bases and J by 5 bases, with 21 bases between them. From germline, CDR1 is SGHRS and CDR2 YFSETQ. CDR3: CASSTRLVRRGETQYF. The DNA for the CDR3 is TGCGCCAGCAGCACCCGTTTGGTGCGACGTGGGGAGACCCAGTACTTC. Complete variable domain (other parts from reference TRBV5-1 and TRBJ2-5): KAGVTQTPRYLIKTRGQQVTLSCSPISGHRSVSWYQQTPGQGLQFLFEYFSETQRNKGNFPGRFSGRQFSNSRSEMNVSTLELGDSALYLCASSTRLVRRGETQYFGPGTRLLVL.

The CDR3 bases are TGCGCCAGCAGCTTGGCTCCCCTCACCGGGGAGCTGTTTTTT. Its protein is CASSLAPLTGELFF. This rearrangement joins TRBV5-1 to TRBJ2-2; no definite D call. The CDR3 is 14 residues long. Trimming shortened V by 0 bases and J by 4 bases, and 7 bases separated the two germline ends. The germline gives CDR1 SGHRS, CDR2 YFSETQ.

The V and J genes are TRBV5-6 and TRBJ2-7; 11 bases align to TRBD1. The V gene's germline CDR1 is SGHDT and CDR2 YYEEEE. CDR3 length: 15 amino acids. Trimming took 2 bases from V and 3 from J; bases not matched to a gene: 4. The CDR3 reads CASSFRDRGFYEQYF. For the CDR3, the DNA is TGTGCCAGCAGCTTCCGGGACAGGGGGTTCTACGAGCAGTACTTC.

The chain uses TRBV12-5 and TRBJ2-7, with 7 nucleotides matching TRBD1. J gave up 0 bases and V 8 bases, and 4 bases lay outside the gene matches. The CDR3 is 13 amino acids. In germline, CDR1 is LGHNT, CDR2 FRNRAP. CDR3 residues: CASRGQSSYEQYF. The CDR3 bases are TGTGCTAGTAGGGGGCAAAGCTCCTACGAGCAGTACTTC.

This chain joins TRBV7-9 and TRBJ2-1; 10 bases are a match to TRBD2. The CDR3 consists of 16 residues. V trimming: 3 bases; J trimming: 7 bases; junction bases outside the gene matches: 9. CDR1 and CDR2 from the germline V gene are SEHNR and FQNEAQ (reference sequence). The CDR3 reads CASSLALPLAGNEQFF. In DNA, the CDR3 is TGTGCCAGCAGCTTGGCCCTTCCACTAGCGGGAAATGAGCAGTTCTTC.

This clone occurred once. V usage is TRBV18 and J usage is TRBJ1-5; D gene ambiguous. CDR1 and CDR2 from the germline V gene are KGHSH and LQKENI. The CDR3 totals 12 residues. The V gene lost 6 bases and the J gene lost 1 base, with 4 bases spanning the gap. CDR3 residues: CASSMSNQPQHF. In nucleotides, the CDR3 is TGTGCCAGCTCGATGAGCAATCAGCCCCAGCATTTT.

This chain uses TRBV5-1 with TRBJ2-3; D unresolved. CDR3 length equals 14 residues. The V gene's germline CDR1 is SGHRS and CDR2 YFSETQ. Trimming pared 0 bases from V and 5 bases from J, leaving 10 bases between. The chain's CDR3 is CASSLAREGDTQYF. CDR3 in DNA: TGCGCCAGCAGCTTGGCCCGAGAAGGAGATACGCAGTATTTT.

In regard to this clone: Different DNA sequences within this sample yield the same CDR3. This chain uses TRBV5-1 with TRBJ2-1; a weak D match, TRBD1 (5 bases). The CDR3 is 13 amino acids. Deletions cut 0 bases from V and 4 bases from J, with 5 bases between. CDR1 and CDR2 (germline): SGHRS, YFSETQ. This CDR3 is CASSLGTYNEQFF. CDR3 DNA sequence: TGCGCCAGCAGCTTGGGGACATACAATGAGCAGTTCTTC.

The chain links TRBV28 to TRBJ2-7; 7 nucleotides align to TRBD1. Germline CDR1 reads MDHEN; CDR2 reads SYDVKM. After removal of 6 bases from V and 0 bases from J, the junction contained 8 bases not matched to a gene. This CDR3 region has 15 residues. The CDR3 here is CASSKQGLGSYEQYF. For the CDR3, the DNA is TGTGCCAGCAGCAAACAGGGGTTGGGCTCCTACGAGCAGTACTTC.

The genes are TRBV5-4 and TRBJ1-3; no clear D gene. This CDR3 is 15 amino acids long. Germline loops: CDR1 SGHNT, CDR2 YYREEE (reference sequence). Trimming left V 4 bases short and J 2 bases short, with 13 bases between. CDR3 region: CASSGGVTTGNTIYF. The CDR3 DNA reads TGTGCCAGCAGCGGAGGAGTGACGACTGGAAACACCATATATTTT.

The chain has TRBV5-1 and TRBJ2-3; TRBD1 matches 9 bases. The CDR3 loop spans 15 amino acids. Trimming cost V 6 bases and J 8 bases; bases outside gene matches: 13. CDR1 is SGHRS, CDR2 YFSETQ, per germline. CDR3 in amino acids: CASNHGTGLGGTQYF. Here the CDR3 DNA reads TGCGCCAGCAATCATGGGACAGGGCTGGGAGGTACGCAGTATTTT.

A note on this clone: Other DNA sequences from this sample encode an identical CDR3 as well. The genes are TRBV14 and TRBJ2-7, with a possible D match to TRBD2 (5 bases). The V end lost 1 base, the J end lost 3 bases, and 10 bases lay between the germline ends. The CDR3 is 14 residues long. The germline V gene encodes CDR1 SGHDN and CDR2 FVKESK. The CDR3, as DNA: TGTGCCAGCAGCCAAGTCGGACGGGGCTACGAGCAGTACTTC. This sequence encodes CASSQVGRGYEQYF.

V usage is TRBV18 and J usage is TRBJ2-2, with TRBD1 matching over 10 bases. V dropped 2 bases and J dropped 4; count of bases not matched to a gene: 4. Germline V CDR1 and CDR2: KGHSH, LQKENI. The CDR3 sequence is 16 residues long. As DNA, the CDR3 is TGTGCCAGCTCACCAGGGACAGGGGATCGCACCGGGGAGCTGTTTTTT. It translates to CASSPGTGDRTGELFF. The variable domain in full, with the rest retrieved from reference TRBV18 and TRBJ2-2, is NAGVMQNPRHLVRRRGQEARLRCSPMKGHSHVYWYRQLPEEGLKFMVYLQKENIIDESGMPKERFSAEFPKEGPSILRIQQVVRGDSAAYFCASSPGTGDRTGELFFGEGSRLTVL.

The rearrangement uses TRBV11-2 and TRBJ1-3; TRBD1 matches at 7 bases. CDR1 is SGHAT, CDR2 FQNNGV, per germline. CDR3 length equals 15 residues. The V gene end was trimmed by 5 bases and the J gene end by 1 base; junction bases not matched to a gene: 5. CDR3: CASSPRGQSGNTIYF. The CDR3 DNA follows: TGTGCCAGCAGCCCGCGGGGACAGTCTGGAAACACCATATATTTT.

The V call is TRBV29-1, the J call TRBJ2-7; D is perhaps TRBD1 (6 bases). This CDR3 spans 15 amino acids. Trimming cost V 4 bases and J 2 bases, with 18 bases left between them. Germline V gene lookup returns CDR1 SQVTM and CDR2 ANQGSEA. CDR3 DNA sequence: TGCAGCGTTGTACTGGACAGAACTTCAACCTACGAGCAGTACTTC. Protein product: CSVVLDRTSTYEQYF.

The chain links TRBV5-5 to TRBJ2-7, with D perhaps being TRBD1 or TRBD2 (5 bases each). The CDR3 runs 16 residues. V lost 3 bases and J 4 bases, leaving 20 bases between the germline ends. Germline CDR1 reads SGHKS; CDR2 reads YYEKEE (reference sequence). The DNA for the CDR3 is TGTGCCAGCAGCTCGGGGACCGTCGGCCCCCGATACGAGCAGTACTTC. This gives the protein CASSSGTVGPRYEQYF.

The count of this clone is one. The V and J genes are TRBV19 and TRBJ2-3; 7 nucleotides agree with TRBD1. The CDR3 is made up of 15 amino acids. The junction had 6 bases not matched to a gene; V was cut back by 6 bases and J by 0 bases. Germline assignment: CDR1 LNHDA and CDR2 SQIVND (reference sequence). This CDR3 reads CASSMDRISTDTQYF. The CDR3 DNA reads TGTGCCAGTAGCATGGACAGGATTAGCACAGATACGCAGTATTTT.

V is TRBV6-1 and J is TRBJ1-1, with D possibly being TRBD1 (5 bases). Trimming cost V 6 bases and J 11 bases, with 13 bases left between them. CDR1 is MNHNS, CDR2 SASEGT, per germline. The CDR3 runs 11 residues. The chain's CDR3 is CASRVGVQAFF. The CDR3 bases are TGTGCCAGCAGAGTGGGGGTTCAGGCTTTCTTT.

The chain combines TRBV29-1 with TRBJ2-2; 8 nucleotides match TRBD1. Germline values: CDR1 SQVTM, CDR2 ANQGSEA. The CDR3 totals 13 residues. Unmatched junction bases numbered 7, after V lost 7 bases and J lost 6 bases. In nucleotides, the CDR3 is TGCAGCGCCAGACAGGGGCCGGCCGGGGAGCTGTTTTTT. This encodes CSARQGPAGELFF.